This T cell receptor (beta chain) was identified during a study of CXCR3-negative and CXCR3-positive naive CD8 T cells. General observations from the study: Cryopreservation partially lowered CXCR3 expression, so most assays used fresh PBMCs. Comparably high diversity was seen in both naive subsets, and much lower diversity in memory CD8+ cells. The study found more hydrophobic TRB CDR3s in CXCR3-positive naive cells than in CXCR3-negative naive cells.

By phenotype, naive CD8+ T cells were CD45RO-CCR7+CD27+CD95-. Remarks on this clonotype: Its matching antigen is unknown.

The CDR3 is 16 amino acids. Germline CDR1 and CDR2: SEHNR and FQNEAQ (reference sequence). With UMI labels, 5' RACE was used to prepare the TRB cDNA libraries. TCRdb re-called the 5' RACE reads and gives one entry per CDR3 protein, without DNA. The ten top clones account for approximately 1.5%, within a sample of 65,000 to 75,000 distinct CDR3 sequences. Material for sequencing was naive CXCR3- CD8+ T cells from blood. Subset of the sample: CD45RO-CCR7+CD27+CD95- naive CD8+ T cells lacking CXCR3 (TNR3-). The TCR was taken from a human donor in good health. Some clones in this sample may be carry-over from other donors' samples. This sequence joins TRBV7-9 and TRBJ1-1. CDR3 loop: CASSPLPGELNTEAFF.